One T cell receptor (beta chain) is described in this entry. The sample is drawn from a study of radiation and T cells in renal cell carcinoma. Method: immunoSEQ multiplex PCR; TCRdb's copy keeps in-frame clones and lacks some. The sample lists 120,000 or so clones; more than 75% were seen once. Time point described: blood 2 weeks post-SBRT. Stated treatment: 15 Gy SBRT to primary tumor, nephrectomy 4 weeks later. Blood was sampled at baseline, 2 weeks and 4 weeks after SBRT. Sequences were derived from blood, sampled from a patient whose treatment included radiotherapy and nephrectomy. This receptor was taken from a woman aged 70 to 79 with renal cell carcinoma.

The CDR3 sequence is CASSLSDQETQYF. CDR3 nucleotides: TGCGCCAGCAGCCTCAGCGACCAAGAGACCCAGTACTTC. The V call is TRBV5-1, the J call TRBJ2-5; no firm D call. The CDR3 sequence is 13 residues long. CDR1 and CDR2 from the germline V gene are SGHRS and YFSETQ. V was cut by 4 bases and J by 0 bases, with 7 bases left in between.